This TCR beta chain was recorded in a study of OX40 agonist ivuxolimab in advanced cancers. Findings and limits, study-wide: CD4+ and CD8+ T cells in blood underwent clonal expansion by week 6 at 0.1 to 3.0 mg/kg.

In regard to this clone: The antigen remains unidentified.

Germline assignment: CDR1 SGHRS and CDR2 YFSETQ. This CDR3 has 15 amino acids. The V and J ends lost 3 bases and 5 bases, in that order; junction bases with no gene match: 4. The data were produced by immunoSEQ multiplex PCR, yet TCRdb's version contains in-frame clones alone and is incomplete. The sample comprises tens of thousands of clones, more than 70% of which are singletons, and 0.25% to 0.3% rests with the top ten. The starting material was CD4+ or CD8+ T cells sorted from blood, obtained in a trial of the OX40 agonist ivuxolimab. The receptor's source is an adult with an advanced solid tumor such as melanoma, head and neck, liver or kidney cancer. V usage is TRBV5-1 and J usage is TRBJ2-2; 10 nucleotides line up with TRBD1. The CDR3 nucleotides read TGCGCCAGCAGCTCGACAGGGGGCGGAACCGGGGAGCTGTTTTTT. Translated, it gives CASSSTGGGTGELFF. The entire variable domain, with the rest obtained from reference TRBV5-1 and TRBJ2-2, is as follows: KAGVTQTPRYLIKTRGQQVTLSCSPISGHRSVSWYQQTPGQGLQFLFEYFSETQRNKGNFPGRFSGRQFSNSRSEMNVSTLELGDSALYLCASSSTGGGTGELFFGEGSRLTVL.